This T cell receptor beta chain was sequenced during a study of T cells in Graves' hyperthyroidism and ophthalmopathy (dated by TCRdb to about 2019). Regarding the research as a whole: Peripheral blood was sampled at the time of initial diagnosis, prior to any treatment. The 75 to 100 discovery patients were divided at random into training and test sets in a 7:3 ratio. An independent validation cohort of under 20 hyperthyroidism patients and 17 patients who later progressed to ophthalmopathy tested prospective prediction of ophthalmopathy. TCR Vbeta CDR3 sequencing of 135 peripheral blood samples (over 40 ophthalmopathy, under 80 hyperthyroidism and roughly 17 progressor patients) is reported in the paper. TCR V-J signatures able to tell the groups apart were searched for in a discovery cohort of 90 to 100 patients, of whom 43 had Graves' ophthalmopathy and some 60 had stable Graves' hyperthyroidism. In addition, the study compared T-cell repertoires in thyroid tissue and in blood from roughly six Graves' hyperthyroidism patients. After blood sampling, hyperthyroidism patients were treated with methimazole at a starting dose of 30 mg daily, and ophthalmopathy patients were treated with high-dose intravenous methylprednisolone. What the research found in general, with its limitations: Blood samples also contained most of the expanded thyroid clonotypes (frequency above 0.001), which suggests that blood repertoires may reflect thyroid immune responses. Ophthalmopathy was separated from stable hyperthyroidism by a 13 V-J signature model, with around 88% sensitivity and just over 81% specificity obtained in cross-validation and 80%/75% obtained in testing. No statistical method was used to set the sample size in advance, and investigators knew the group allocation. In validation, progression to ophthalmopathy was predicted by the model with approximately 67% sensitivity and roughly 76% specificity, a median of around 6.5 months before onset.

Moderately to severely active disease, a Clinical Activity Score of at least 3, a NOSPECS grade of at least 4, and a duration under 3 months were present in ophthalmopathy patients. Any patient with an uncontrolled infection, another autoimmune disease, pregnancy or lactation was excluded. Diagnoses were established on the basis of clinical symptoms, serum thyroxine and TRAb, thyroid ultrasound, and orbital computed tomography. Ficoll-Paque density gradient centrifugation was used to isolate PBMCs from approximately 10 ml of fresh peripheral blood. Total RNA was extracted with Trizol reagent, and quality was checked on an Agilent 2100 Bioanalyzer. A note on this clonotype: Its antigen specificity is not known. Per-base qualities were not stored, and no clone one base away is much larger.

Reading the germline V gene gives CDR1 MNHNS and CDR2 SASEGT. Counted from cysteine to phenylalanine, this CDR3 has 16 amino acids. Left in the record is the CDR3 DNA by itself, 48 bases read in frame from the first base. V trim: 6 bases; J trim: 0 bases; unmatched bases: 10. Amplification of TCR beta CDR3 regions was carried out from RNA transcripts. A first-round RT-PCR of the TCR CDR3 used the HTBI primer set with the Qiagen OneStep RT-PCR kit. Libraries were constructed in a second round of multiplex PCR, after which size selection and purification were performed. The libraries were sequenced on an Illumina HiSeq2000 using paired-end 100 bp reads. On the study's bioinformatics: SOAPnuke was used to process the raw data, with reads discarded if the reads contained adapters or uncalled bases, had a mean Phred below 15, or lacked an exact constant-primer or identifier match. High-quality paired reads were merged using COPE v1.2.5, and each unique nucleotide sequence was defined as a clonotype. MiTCR v1.1 was used to align clonotypes to the IMGT TRBV, TRBD and TRBJ reference segments. Analysis was restricted to V-J combinations with a frequency above 0.0001, which covered roughly 99% of repertoires. The TCS score was defined as the ratio of F50 (clonal expansion) to E x V (chaos), calculated using BLOSUM62-based TCRdist between CDR3 peptides within each V-J. Welch's t-statistics and random forest reduced some 510 V-J features to under 15, which were used in a naive Bayes classifier (R e1071). TCRdb's own reprocessing of the public reads used fastp at Q25 and MiXCR and kept productive beta chains. Each record represents a unique CDR3 protein, reported with the most common genes and DNA among its rows. TCRdb's processing, not the authors', yielded these V and J calls. This sample holds almost 500,000 distinct CDR3 sequences; about 22% were observed only once. The top ten clones comprise about 53% of the sample.

This TCR came from a woman in her 70s with Graves' ophthalmopathy. The rearranged segments are TRBV6-1 and TRBJ1-2; 7 bases in the junction line up with TRBD1. Sequenced input: blood. The CDR3 amino acid sequence is: CASRPPGQRANYGYTF. The sequenced DNA: TGTGCCAGCAGGCCTCCGGGACAGCGAGCTAACTATGGCTACACCTTC.